The 2 T cell receptor beta chains below all came from one sample that was sequenced in a study of shared clonotypes between healthy human individuals. Clones were sequenced by immunoSEQ multiplex PCR, and TCRdb holds only the in-frame ones, with some missing. This table has 1.5 million to 1.9 million clones, about 98% appearing once. The material sequenced was naive CD4+ T cells sorted from blood. Documented subset: CD45RA+ positively selected. The source is a man under 40 in good health.

This clone was seen a single time. This chain joins TRBV2 and TRBJ2-5; possibly TRBD1 or TRBD2 for D (5 bases each). Germline lookup yields CDR1 SNHLY and CDR2 FYNNEI. The CDR3 has 13 amino acids. Trimming left V 10 bases short and J 3 bases short, with 15 bases between. CDR3 loop: CANKWDGKETQYF. The CDR3 coding sequence is TGTGCCAACAAATGGGACGGAAAAGAGACCCAGTACTTC.

This chain uses TRBV9 with TRBJ2-1; 9 bases map to TRBD2. The CDR3 consists of 14 residues. CDR1 and CDR2 from the germline V gene are SGDLS and YYNGEE. With V trimmed by 3 bases and J by 4 bases, 2 bases remained unmatched. The CDR3 sequence is CASSDSGRYNEQFF. The CDR3 nucleotides read TGTGCCAGCAGCGATAGCGGGAGATACAATGAGCAGTTCTTC.